This entry concerns a single TCR beta chain. The data were taken from a study of blood T cell repertoires in COVID-19. In the source study's methods: Quantification of nucleated cells was approximated via reference gene primer amplification. The data were produced by immunoSEQ multiplex PCR, yet TCRdb's version contains in-frame clones alone and is incomplete. V and J calls and clone size come straight from that table; D and trimming were deduced from the DNA. The sample records about 42,000 clones, about 88% being singletons. The V end was cut by 2 bases, the J end by 5 bases, with 10 bases between. Germline-derived CDR1 and CDR2 are MNHEY and SVGAGI. The CDR3 contains 15 residues.

The sequenced sample was peripheral blood. The chain links TRBV6-5 to TRBJ1-6; D not certain. The origin of this receptor is a human donor in a cohort sampled during active COVID-19. In DNA form, the CDR3 reads TGTGCCAGCAGTTACCGAGCGGTCAATAATTCACCCCTCCACTTT. Its translation: CASSYRAVNNSPLHF.